These 19 T cell receptor beta chains were all obtained from the same sample, sequenced in a study of T cells after yellow fever vaccination. TCRdb called the 5' RACE reads again in MiXCR, with one record for every CDR3 protein. The profile shows 100,000 to 150,000 distinct CDR3 sequences, around 6.7% of them singletons. The specimen was CD4+ T cells sorted from PBMCs, collected about 41 days after the first yellow fever vaccination. These TCRs come from a man aged 18 to 30 who received the YFV17D yellow fever vaccine.

This rearrangement joins TRBV13 to TRBJ2-5, with D maybe TRBD1 (5 bases). CDR1 is PRHDT and CDR2 is FYEKMQ in the germline V gene (reference sequence). V shed 5 bases and J shed 5 bases, with 12 bases lying between them. CDR3 length: 13 amino acids. CDR3 residues: CASSRRGVETQYF. CDR3 DNA sequence: TGTGCCAGCAGCCGAAGGGGTGTGGAGACCCAGTACTTC.

This clonotype was seen at least ten times. This chain joins TRBV6-4 and TRBJ2-3, with D perhaps TRBD1 or TRBD2 (5 bases each). This CDR3 comprises 14 residues. Deletions cut 4 bases from V and 5 bases from J, with 13 bases between. Germline V gene sequence: CDR1 MRHNA, CDR2 SNTAGT. The CDR3 DNA is TGTGCCAGCAGTGCAAACGGGGCAAGAGATACGCAGTATTTT. It encodes CASSANGARDTQYF.

This clonotype appeared many times. V is TRBV11-2 and J is TRBJ2-1; the match to TRBD2 covers 13 bases. Germline assignment: CDR1 SGHAT and CDR2 FQNNGV. The ends lost 0 bases at V and 13 bases at J; junction bases unmatched: 12. This CDR3 comprises 17 residues. The CDR3 loop reads CASSLERGSGLAGPQFF. DNA of the CDR3: TGTGCCAGCAGCTTAGAGCGGGGGTCGGGACTAGCGGGGCCCCAGTTCTTC.

This clonotype was found a few times. The gene calls are TRBV7-8 and TRBJ1-5; 10 bases fit TRBD1. This CDR3 contains 15 residues. Germline V gene data show CDR1 as SGHVS and CDR2 as FQNEAQ. Losses at the gene ends were 5 bases for V and 2 bases for J; bases not matched to a gene: 3. The CDR3, as DNA: TGTGCCAGCAGCACAGGACAGGGGGGCAATCAGCCCCAGCATTTT. Protein: CASSTGQGGNQPQHF.

This clonotype was detected many times. The chain employs TRBV15 and TRBJ2-3, with D tentatively TRBD2 (5 bases). The CDR3 is 15 amino acids. V lost 1 base and J lost 2, with 10 bases in between. CDR1 is LNHNV, CDR2 YYDKDF, per germline (reference sequence). The CDR3 spells CATSRGGHTTDTQYF. The DNA of the CDR3 is TGTGCCACCAGCAGAGGCGGGCACACCACAGATACGCAGTATTTT.

This clonotype came up many times. This chain links TRBV7-2 with TRBJ2-1; perhaps TRBD2 as D (5 bases). Germline assignment: CDR1 SGHTA and CDR2 FQGNSA. The CDR3 loop spans 12 amino acids. Trimming took off 5 bases at V and 12 bases at J, with 14 bases between the two ends. This CDR3 is CASSIFPGLQFF. The CDR3 DNA reads as TGTGCCAGCAGCATCTTTCCGGGGTTGCAGTTCTTC.

Ten or more counts support this clonotype. The chain is built from TRBV6-5 and TRBJ2-5, with a possible D match to TRBD1 (5 bases). This CDR3 is 15 amino acids long. Trimming stripped 0 bases from V and 2 bases from J, with 10 bases between. The germline V gene has CDR1 MNHEY and CDR2 SVGAGI. Here the CDR3 DNA reads TGTGCCAGCAGTTACTCGGGGCAGGTACAAGAGACCCAGTACTTC. It codes for CASSYSGQVQETQYF.

Comments on this clonotype: This may stem from a read error, because a much larger clone lies one nucleotide away. The chain is built from TRBV11-2 and TRBJ2-3, with 10 bases identical to TRBD2. This CDR3 contains 18 residues. Germline V gene data show CDR1 as SGHAT and CDR2 as FQNNGV. Trimming took 5 bases from V and 1 from J; bases not matched to a gene: 12. The CDR3 sequence is CASSRPSGGPRGTDTQYF. In DNA form, the CDR3 reads TGTGCCAGCAGCCGCCCTAGCGGGGGTCCCAGGGGCACAGATACGCAGTATTTT.

This clonotype was seen a handful of times. The chain recombines TRBV7-9 with TRBJ1-6; TRBD1 matches at 7 bases. Germline V CDR1 and CDR2: SEHNR, FQNEAQ (reference sequence). With V trimmed by 8 bases and J by 3 bases, 13 bases remained unmatched. This CDR3 region has 17 residues. CDR3 sequence reads: CASRRPTGADYNSPLHF. The CDR3 coding sequence is TGTGCCAGCCGCCGCCCCACAGGGGCCGACTATAATTCACCCCTCCACTTT.

This clonotype was detected many times. The V and J genes are TRBV5-4 and TRBJ2-5; TRBD2 matches at 9 bases. From germline, CDR1 is SGHNT and CDR2 YYREEE (reference sequence). The CDR3 is made up of 15 amino acids. Losses at the gene ends were 2 bases for V and 2 bases for J; bases not matched to a gene: 4. Here the CDR3 DNA reads TGTGCCAGCAGCTTACCTAGCGGGATTCAAGAGACCCAGTACTTC. It specifies CASSLPSGIQETQYF.

This clonotype came up many times. The chain uses TRBV7-2 and TRBJ2-5; 7 bases fit TRBD1. CDR3 length equals 14 residues. Germline V CDR1 and CDR2: SGHTA, FQGNSA. V dropped 5 bases and J dropped 4; count of bases not matched to a gene: 7. Here the CDR3 DNA reads TGTGCCAGCAGCCCCTTAGGGGGCGGAGAGACCCAGTACTTC. Translation: CASSPLGGGETQYF. The variable domain in full, completed from reference TRBV7-2 and TRBJ2-5, reads GAGVSQSPSNKVTEKGKDVELRCDPISGHTALYWYRQSLGQGLEFLIYFQGNSAPDKSGLPSDRFSAERTGGSVSTLTIQRTQQEDSAVYLCASSPLGGGETQYFGPGTRLLVL.

Many counts were recorded for this clonotype. The chain combines TRBV4-3 with TRBJ1-5; D is unresolved. The CDR3 covers 15 residues. The V end was cut by 0 bases, the J end by 5 bases, with 11 bases between. CDR1 LGHNA and CDR2 YSLEER come from the germline V gene. The CDR3, as DNA: TGCGCCAGCAGCCAAGATTGGTACGGAGATCAGCCCCAGCATTTT. Amino acids: CASSQDWYGDQPQHF.

This clonotype was seen ten or more times. The junction differs from germline at one of its ends, possibly a read error. The chain employs TRBV7-7 and TRBJ2-5; D ambiguous. The CDR3 has 13 amino acids. The germline V gene encodes CDR1 SSHAT and CDR2 FNYEAQ (reference sequence). The CDR3 DNA is TGTGCTAGCAGCTTAGGAGTGGAAGAGACCCAGTACTTC. Protein product: CASSLGVEETQYF.

This clonotype was counted many times. The chain carries TRBV9 and TRBJ2-5; 11 nucleotides align to TRBD2. Per the germline V gene, CDR1 is SGDLS and CDR2 is YYNGEE. V shed 0 bases, J shed 5 bases, and the junction held 3 bases outside the gene matches. CDR3 length equals 15 residues. CDR3 region: CASSVGSGGAETQYF. For the CDR3, the DNA is TGTGCCAGCAGCGTAGGTAGCGGGGGGGCCGAGACCCAGTACTTC.

This clonotype was recorded at least ten times. The chain is built from TRBV4-2 and TRBJ1-5; 8 bases agree with TRBD1. Unmatched junction bases numbered 8, after V lost 4 bases and J lost 3 bases. Germline CDR1 and CDR2: LGHNA and YNFKEQ. CDR3 length equals 16 residues. CDR3 sequence (DNA): TGTGCCAGCAGCCCCTGGGACAGGCCGAACAATCAGCCCCAGCATTTT. As protein: CASSPWDRPNNQPQHF.

This clonotype was detected ten times or more. The chain recombines TRBV28 with TRBJ2-1; the match to TRBD2 covers 8 bases. CDR3 size: 17 residues. V was pared by 1 base and J by 4 bases, with 9 bases of the junction left unmatched. Germline assignment: CDR1 MDHEN and CDR2 SYDVKM. CDR3: CASSLLDSAGGYNEQFF. The CDR3 coding sequence is TGTGCCAGCAGTTTATTAGATTCGGCGGGGGGATACAATGAGCAGTTCTTC. Together with reference TRBV28 and TRBJ2-1, the CDR3 gives the full variable domain: DVKVTQSSRYLVKRTGEKVFLECVQDMDHENMFWYRQDPGLGLRLIYFSYDVKMKEKGDIPEGYSVSREKKERFSLILESASTNQTSMYLCASSLLDSAGGYNEQFFGPGTRLTVL.

This clonotype was recorded at least ten times. The chain is built from TRBV13 and TRBJ1-5, with D possibly being TRBD1 (5 bases). The germline V and J ends were trimmed by 2 bases and 7 bases, with 9 bases remaining between them. The CDR3 has 13 amino acids. Germline CDR1 reads PRHDT; CDR2 reads FYEKMQ (reference sequence). This CDR3 is CASSLRGSQPQHF. The CDR3, as DNA: TGTGCCAGCAGCTTACGGGGGTCACAGCCCCAGCATTTT.

This chain connects TRBV30 to TRBJ1-6, with D uncertain. Trimming removed 0 bases from V and 9 bases from J, with 9 bases in between. CDR3 length: 13 residues. Germline V gene lookup returns CDR1 GTSNPN and CDR2 SVGIG (reference sequence). In DNA form, the CDR3 reads TGTGCCTGGAGTGTATCGGGTGGTTCACCCCTCCACTTT. Residues: CAWSVSGGSPLHF.

The chain has TRBV12-3 or TRBV12-4 and TRBJ2-1, with 11 positions matching TRBD2. Trimming cost V 6 bases and J 4 bases; bases outside gene matches: 8. This CDR3 has 16 amino acids. CDR3 nucleotide sequence: TGTGCCAGCAGCTGGAATAGCGGGGGGGCGTACAATGAGCAGTTCTTC. As protein: CASSWNSGGAYNEQFF.